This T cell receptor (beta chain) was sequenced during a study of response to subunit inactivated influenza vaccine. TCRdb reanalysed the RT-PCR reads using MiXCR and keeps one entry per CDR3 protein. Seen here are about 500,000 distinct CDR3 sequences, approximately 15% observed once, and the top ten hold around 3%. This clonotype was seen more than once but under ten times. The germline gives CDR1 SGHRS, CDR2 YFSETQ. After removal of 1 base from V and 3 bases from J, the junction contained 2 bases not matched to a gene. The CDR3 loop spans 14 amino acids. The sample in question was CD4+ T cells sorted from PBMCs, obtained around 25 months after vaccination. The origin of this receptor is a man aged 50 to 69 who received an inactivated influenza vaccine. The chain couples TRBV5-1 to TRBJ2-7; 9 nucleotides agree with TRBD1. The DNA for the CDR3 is TGCGCCAGCAGCTTGAAGACAGGGGGCTACGAGCAGTACTTC. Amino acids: CASSLKTGGYEQYF.